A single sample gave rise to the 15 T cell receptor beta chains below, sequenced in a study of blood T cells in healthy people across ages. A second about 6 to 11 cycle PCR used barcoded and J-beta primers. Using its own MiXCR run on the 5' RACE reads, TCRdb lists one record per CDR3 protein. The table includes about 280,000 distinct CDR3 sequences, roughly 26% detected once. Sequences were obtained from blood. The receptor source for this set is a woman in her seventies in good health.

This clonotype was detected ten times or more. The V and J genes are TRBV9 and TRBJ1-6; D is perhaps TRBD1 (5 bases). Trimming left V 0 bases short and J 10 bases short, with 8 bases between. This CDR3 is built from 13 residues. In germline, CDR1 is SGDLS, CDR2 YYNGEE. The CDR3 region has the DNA TGTGCCAGCAGCGTAGAGGGACGGTCACCCCTCCACTTT. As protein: CASSVEGRSPLHF.

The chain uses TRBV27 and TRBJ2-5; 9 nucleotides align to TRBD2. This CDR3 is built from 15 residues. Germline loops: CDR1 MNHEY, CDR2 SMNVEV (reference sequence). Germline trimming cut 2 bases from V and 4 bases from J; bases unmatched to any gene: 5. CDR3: CASSLAGGPGETQYF. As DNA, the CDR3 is TGTGCCAGCAGTTTAGCGGGAGGGCCTGGAGAGACCCAGTACTTC.

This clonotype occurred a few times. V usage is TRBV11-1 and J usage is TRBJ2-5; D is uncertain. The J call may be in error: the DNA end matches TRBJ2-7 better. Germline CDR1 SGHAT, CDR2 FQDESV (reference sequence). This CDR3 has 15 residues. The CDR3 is CASSLDPGRTYEQYF. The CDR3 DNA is TGTGCCAGCAGCTTAGACCCTGGACGGACCTACGAGCAGTACTTC.

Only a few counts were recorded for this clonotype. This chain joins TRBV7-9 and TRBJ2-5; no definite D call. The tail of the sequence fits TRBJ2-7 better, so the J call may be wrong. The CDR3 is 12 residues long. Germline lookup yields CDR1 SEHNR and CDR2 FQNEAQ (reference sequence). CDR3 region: CASSLWVDEQYF. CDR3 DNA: TGTGCCAGCAGCTTATGGGTGGACGAGCAGTACTTC.

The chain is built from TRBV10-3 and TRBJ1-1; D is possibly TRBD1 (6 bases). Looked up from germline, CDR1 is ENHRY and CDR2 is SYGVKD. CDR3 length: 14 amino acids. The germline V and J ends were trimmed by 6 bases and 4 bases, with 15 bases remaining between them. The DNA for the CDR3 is TGTGCCATCAGCGACGAGCAGGGGCGCACTGAAGCTTTCTTT. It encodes CAISDEQGRTEAFF.

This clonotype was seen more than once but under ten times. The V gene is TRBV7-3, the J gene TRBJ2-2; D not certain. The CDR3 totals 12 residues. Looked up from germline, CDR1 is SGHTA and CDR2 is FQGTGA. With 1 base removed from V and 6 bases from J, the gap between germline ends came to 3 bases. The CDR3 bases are TGTGCCAGCAGCTTAAACCCCGGGGAGCTGTTTTTT. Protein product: CASSLNPGELFF. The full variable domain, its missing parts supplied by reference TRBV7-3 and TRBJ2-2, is GAGVSQTPSNKVTEKGKYVELRCDPISGHTALYWYRQSLGQGPEFLIYFQGTGAADDSGLPNDRFFAVRPEGSVSTLKIQRTERGDSAVYLCASSLNPGELFFGEGSRLTVL.

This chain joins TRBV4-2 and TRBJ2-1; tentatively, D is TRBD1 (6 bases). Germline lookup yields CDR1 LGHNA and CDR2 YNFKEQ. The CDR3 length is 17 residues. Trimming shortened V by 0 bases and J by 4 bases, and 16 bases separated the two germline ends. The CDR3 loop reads CASSQDRQASGYNEQFF. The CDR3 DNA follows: TGTGCCAGCAGCCAAGATAGACAGGCTAGTGGATACAATGAGCAGTTCTTC.

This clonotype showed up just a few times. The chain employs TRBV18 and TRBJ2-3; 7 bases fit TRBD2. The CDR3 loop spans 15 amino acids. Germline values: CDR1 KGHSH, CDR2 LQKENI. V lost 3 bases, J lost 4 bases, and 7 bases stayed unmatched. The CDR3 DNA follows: TGTGCCAGCTCACCTGGGACTGCGGGGGCAGATACGCAGTATTTT. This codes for CASSPGTAGADTQYF.

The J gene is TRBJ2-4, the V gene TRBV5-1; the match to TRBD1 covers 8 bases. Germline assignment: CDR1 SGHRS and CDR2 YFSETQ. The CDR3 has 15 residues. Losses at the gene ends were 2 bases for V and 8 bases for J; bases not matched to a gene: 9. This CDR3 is CASSLVTGGSYIQYF. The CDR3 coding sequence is TGCGCCAGCAGCTTAGTAACAGGGGGTTCGTACATTCAGTACTTC.

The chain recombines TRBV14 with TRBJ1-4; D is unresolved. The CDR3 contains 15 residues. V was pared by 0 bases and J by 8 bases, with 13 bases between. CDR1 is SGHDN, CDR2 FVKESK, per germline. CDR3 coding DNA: TGTGCCAGCAGCCAAGATGGCTTCGCCGAGGAAAAACTGTTTTTT. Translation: CASSQDGFAEEKLFF.

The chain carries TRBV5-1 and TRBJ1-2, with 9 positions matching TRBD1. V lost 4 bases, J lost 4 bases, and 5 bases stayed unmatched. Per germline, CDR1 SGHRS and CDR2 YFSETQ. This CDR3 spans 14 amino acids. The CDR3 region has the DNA TGCGCCAGCAGCGTGGACAGGGGCATCTATGGCTACACCTTC. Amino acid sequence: CASSVDRGIYGYTF.

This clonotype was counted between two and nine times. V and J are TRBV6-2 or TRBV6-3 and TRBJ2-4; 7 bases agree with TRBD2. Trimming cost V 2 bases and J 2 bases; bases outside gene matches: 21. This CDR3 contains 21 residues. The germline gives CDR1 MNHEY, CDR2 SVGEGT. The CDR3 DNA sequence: TGTGCCAGCAGTTACCACCTTTCAAGCGGGAAGGCGACTATTTCCAAAAACATTCAGTACTTC. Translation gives CASSYHLSSGKATISKNIQYF.

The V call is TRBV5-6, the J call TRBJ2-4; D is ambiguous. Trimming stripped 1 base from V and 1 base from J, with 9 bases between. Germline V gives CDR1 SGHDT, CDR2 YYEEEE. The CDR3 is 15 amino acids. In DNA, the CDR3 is TGTGCCAGCAGCTTGTCACAGAAGGCCAAAAACATTCAGTACTTC. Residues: CASSLSQKAKNIQYF.

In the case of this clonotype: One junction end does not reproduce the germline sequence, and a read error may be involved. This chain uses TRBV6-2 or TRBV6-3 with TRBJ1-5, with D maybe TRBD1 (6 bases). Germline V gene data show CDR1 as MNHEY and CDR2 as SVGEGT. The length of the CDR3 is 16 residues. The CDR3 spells CAGSCGQLYSKQPQHF. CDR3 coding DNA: TGTGCCGGCAGTTGCGGACAGCTCTATAGCAAACAGCCCCAGCATTTT.

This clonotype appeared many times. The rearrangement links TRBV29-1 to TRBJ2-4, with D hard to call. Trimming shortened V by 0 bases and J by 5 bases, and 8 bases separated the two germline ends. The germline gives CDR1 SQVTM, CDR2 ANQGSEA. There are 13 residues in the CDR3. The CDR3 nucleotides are TGCAGCGTTGAAGATCCGCAGCAAAACATTCAGTACTTC. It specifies CSVEDPQQNIQYF. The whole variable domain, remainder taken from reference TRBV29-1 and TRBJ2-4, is SAVISQKPSRDICQRGTSLTIQCQVDSQVTMMFWYRQQPGQSLTLIATANQGSEATYESGFVIDKFPISRPNLTFSTLTVSNMSPEDSSIYLCSVEDPQQNIQYFGAGTRLSVL.